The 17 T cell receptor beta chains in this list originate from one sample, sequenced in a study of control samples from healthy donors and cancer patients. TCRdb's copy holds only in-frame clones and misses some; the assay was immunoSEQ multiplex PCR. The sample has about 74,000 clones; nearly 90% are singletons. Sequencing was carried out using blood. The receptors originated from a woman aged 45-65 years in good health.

The CDR3 loop is CASSVNTENTEAFF. As DNA, the CDR3 is TGTGCCAGCAGTGTCAACACCGAGAACACTGAAGCTTTCTTT. The V and J genes are TRBV6-4 and TRBJ1-1, with D unresolved. In germline, CDR1 is MRHNA, CDR2 SNTAGT. Trimming cost V 4 bases and J 1 base, with 10 bases left between them. The CDR3 sequence is 14 residues long.

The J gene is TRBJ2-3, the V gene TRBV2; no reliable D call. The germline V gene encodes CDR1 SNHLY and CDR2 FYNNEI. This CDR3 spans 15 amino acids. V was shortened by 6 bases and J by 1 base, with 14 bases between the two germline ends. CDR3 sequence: CASRGWSGRTDTQYF. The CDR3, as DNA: TGTGCCAGCAGGGGATGGTCAGGTCGCACAGATACGCAGTATTTT.

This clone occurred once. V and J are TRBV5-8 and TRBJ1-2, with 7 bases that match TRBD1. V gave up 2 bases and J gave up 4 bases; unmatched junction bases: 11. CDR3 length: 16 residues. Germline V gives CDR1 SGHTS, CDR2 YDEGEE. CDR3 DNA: TGTGCCAGCAGCTTAGTGGGACAGTTTAGTTTCTATGGCTACACCTTC. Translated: CASSLVGQFSFYGYTF. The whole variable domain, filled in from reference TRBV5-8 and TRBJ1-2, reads EAGVTQSPTHLIKTRGQQATLRCSPISGHTSVYWYQQALGLGLQFLLWYDEGEERNRGNFPPRFSGRQFPNYSSELNVNALELEDSALYLCASSLVGQFSFYGYTFGSGTRLTVV.

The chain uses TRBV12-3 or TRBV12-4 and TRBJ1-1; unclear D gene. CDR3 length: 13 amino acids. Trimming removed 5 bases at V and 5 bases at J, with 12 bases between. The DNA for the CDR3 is TGTGCCAGCAGTGTTTCTGGGGATACTGAAGCTTTCTTT. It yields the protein CASSVSGDTEAFF.

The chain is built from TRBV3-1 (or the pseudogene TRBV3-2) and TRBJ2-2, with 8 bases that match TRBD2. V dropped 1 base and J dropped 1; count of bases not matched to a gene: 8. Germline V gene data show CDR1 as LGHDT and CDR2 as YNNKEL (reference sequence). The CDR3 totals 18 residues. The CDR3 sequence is CASSQVSAGGVNTGELFF. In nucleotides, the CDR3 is TGTGCCAGCAGCCAAGTTTCGGCGGGGGGCGTGAACACCGGGGAGCTGTTTTTT.

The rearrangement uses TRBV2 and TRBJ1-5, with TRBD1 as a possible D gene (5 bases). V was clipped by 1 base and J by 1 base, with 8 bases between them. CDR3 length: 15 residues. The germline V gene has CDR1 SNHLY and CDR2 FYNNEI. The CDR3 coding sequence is TGTGCCAGCAGTGAAGGCAGGGTAAGCAATCAGCCCCAGCATTTT. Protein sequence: CASSEGRVSNQPQHF.

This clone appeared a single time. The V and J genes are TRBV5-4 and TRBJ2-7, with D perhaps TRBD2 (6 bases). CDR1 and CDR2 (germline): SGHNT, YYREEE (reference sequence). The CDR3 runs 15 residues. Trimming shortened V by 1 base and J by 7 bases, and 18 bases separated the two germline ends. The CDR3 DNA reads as TGTGCCAGCAGCTTGTACGCCGTGGGCGGGGCAGAGCAGTACTTC. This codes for CASSLYAVGGAEQYF. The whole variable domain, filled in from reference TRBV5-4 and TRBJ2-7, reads ETGVTQSPTHLIKTRGQQVTLRCSSQSGHNTVSWYQQALGQGPQFIFQYYREEENGRGNFPPRFSGLQFPNYSSELNVNALELDDSALYLCASSLYAVGGAEQYFGPGTRLTVT.

CDR3 sequence: CASSKVGKNTEAFF. The CDR3 region has the DNA TGTGCCAGCAGCAAGGTGGGAAAGAACACTGAAGCTTTCTTT. This rearrangement joins TRBV21-1 to TRBJ1-1. TRBV21-1 is an annotated pseudogene. This CDR3 is 14 amino acids long.

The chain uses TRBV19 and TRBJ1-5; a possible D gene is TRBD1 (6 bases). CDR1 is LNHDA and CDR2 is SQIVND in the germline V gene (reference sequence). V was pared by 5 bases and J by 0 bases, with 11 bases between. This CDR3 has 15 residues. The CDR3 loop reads CASSPTGHSNQPQHF. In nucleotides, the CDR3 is TGTGCCAGTAGTCCCACAGGGCATAGCAATCAGCCCCAGCATTTT.

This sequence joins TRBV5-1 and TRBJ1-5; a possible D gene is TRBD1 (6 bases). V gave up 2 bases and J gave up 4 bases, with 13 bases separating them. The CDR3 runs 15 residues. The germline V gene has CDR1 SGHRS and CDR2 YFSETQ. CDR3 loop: CASSFQTGANQPQHF. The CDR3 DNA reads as TGCGCCAGCAGCTTTCAGACAGGCGCTAATCAGCCCCAGCATTTT.

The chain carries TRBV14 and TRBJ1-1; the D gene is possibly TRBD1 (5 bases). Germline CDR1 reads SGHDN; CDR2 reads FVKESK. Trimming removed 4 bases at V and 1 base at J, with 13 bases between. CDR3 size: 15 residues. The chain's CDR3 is CASSLTTGWNTEAFF. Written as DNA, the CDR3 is TGTGCCAGCAGCCTTACAACAGGTTGGAACACTGAAGCTTTCTTT. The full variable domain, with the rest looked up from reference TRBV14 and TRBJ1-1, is EAGVTQFPSHSVIEKGQTVTLRCDPISGHDNLYWYRRVMGKEIKFLLHFVKESKQDESGMPNNRFLAERTGGTYSTLKVQPAELEDSGVYFCASSLTTGWNTEAFFGQGTRLTVV.

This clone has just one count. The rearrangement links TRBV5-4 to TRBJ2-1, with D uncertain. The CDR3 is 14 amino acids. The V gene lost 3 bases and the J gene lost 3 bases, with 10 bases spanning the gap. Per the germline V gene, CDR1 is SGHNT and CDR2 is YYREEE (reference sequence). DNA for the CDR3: TGTGCCAGCAGCTACGGCCTAGACTACAATGAGCAGTTCTTC. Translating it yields CASSYGLDYNEQFF.

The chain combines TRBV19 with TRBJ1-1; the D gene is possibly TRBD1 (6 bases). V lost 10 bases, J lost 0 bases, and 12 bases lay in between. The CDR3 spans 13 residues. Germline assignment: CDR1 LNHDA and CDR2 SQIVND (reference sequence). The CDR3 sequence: CAIRDTMNTEAFF. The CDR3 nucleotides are TGTGCCATTCGGGACACCATGAACACTGAAGCTTTCTTT.

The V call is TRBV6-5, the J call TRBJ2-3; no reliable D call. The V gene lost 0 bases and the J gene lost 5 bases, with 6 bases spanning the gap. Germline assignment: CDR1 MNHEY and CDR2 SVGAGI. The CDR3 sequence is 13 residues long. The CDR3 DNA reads TGTGCCAGCAGTTACTCGGGGAAAGATACGCAGTATTTT. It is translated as CASSYSGKDTQYF.

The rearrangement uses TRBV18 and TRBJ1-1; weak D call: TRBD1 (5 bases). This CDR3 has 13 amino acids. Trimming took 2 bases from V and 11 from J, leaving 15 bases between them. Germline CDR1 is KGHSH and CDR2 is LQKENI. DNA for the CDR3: TGTGCCAGCTCACCAGAAGGGGCAGGTGGGGCTTTCTTT. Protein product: CASSPEGAGGAFF.

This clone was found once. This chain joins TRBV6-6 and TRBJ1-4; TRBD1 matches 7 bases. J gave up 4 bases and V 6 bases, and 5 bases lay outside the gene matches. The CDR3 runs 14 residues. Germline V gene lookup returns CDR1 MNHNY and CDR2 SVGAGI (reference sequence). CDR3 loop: CASRSTGRNEKLFF. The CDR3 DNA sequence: TGTGCCAGCAGATCGACAGGGCGTAATGAAAAACTGTTTTTT.

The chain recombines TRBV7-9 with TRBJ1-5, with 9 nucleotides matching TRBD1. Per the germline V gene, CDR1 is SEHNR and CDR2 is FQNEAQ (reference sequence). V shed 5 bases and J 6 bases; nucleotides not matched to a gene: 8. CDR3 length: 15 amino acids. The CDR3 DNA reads TGTGCCAGCAGCCGGGACAGGGAGTTCGGTCAGCCCCAGCATTTT. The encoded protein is CASSRDREFGQPQHF.